This T cell receptor (beta chain) appears in the sequencing data of a study of T cells in Graves' hyperthyroidism and ophthalmopathy. This clonotype was seen at least ten times. Patients aged 18 to 65 had newly diagnosed hyperthyroidism that had lasted under 2 months. Every diagnosis used clinical symptoms, serum thyroxine and TRAb, thyroid ultrasound and orbital computed tomography. Amplified TCR beta CDR3 regions came from RNA transcripts. Using the HTBI primer set, a first-round RT-PCR was run on the TCR CDR3. TCRdb analysed the multiplex PCR reads with MiXCR anew, one entry per CDR3 protein. The sample records around 340,000 distinct CDR3 sequences, around a sixth being singletons. Trimming removed 7 bases at V and 8 bases at J, with 11 bases between. The length of the CDR3 is 10 residues. Germline values: CDR1 SQVTM, CDR2 ANQGSEA.

The sequence derives from a man aged 25 to 40 with Graves' hyperthyroidism. This rearrangement joins TRBV29-1 to TRBJ1-1; the D gene is possibly TRBD1 (6 bases). The sample taken for sequencing was blood. The CDR3 region has the DNA TGCAGCGGGTGGACAGCCGAAGCTTTCTTT. It translates to CSGWTAEAFF.